Listed below are T cell receptor beta chains from one sample, sequenced in a study of T cell responses to AZD1222 COVID-19 vaccine. This table comes from immunoSEQ multiplex PCR, and its TCRdb copy is limited to in-frame clones, with some not included. Among about 100,000 clones listed, approximately 87% were seen once. The sequencing here drew on peripheral blood, taken on day 0 of AZD1222 vaccination. The origin of the receptors is an adult in good health. Each CDR3 is given with its conserved first and last residue. The D gene is left open where the match is weak. Size is omitted from some rows. Given values are once, few, many or a class for expanded clones.

d_gene	abundance	v_gene	j_gene	CDR3aa	CDR3nt
-	once	TRBV2	TRBJ1-1	CATSTNWRNTEAFF	TGTGCCACGTCCACGAACTGGAGGAACACTGAAGCTTTCTTT
-	-	TRBV3-1/TRBV3-2	TRBJ2-6	CASSQDLGAGANVLTF	TGTGCCAGCAGCCAAGATCTGGGAGCTGGGGCCAACGTCCTGACTTTC
-	-	TRBV19	TRBJ1-4	CASSIRGQGNEKLFF	TGTGCCAGTAGTATACGGGGTCAGGGTAACGAAAAACTGTTTTTT
-	once	TRBV19	TRBJ2-7	CASSPHRTGFEQYF	TGTGCCAGTAGTCCTCATCGTACAGGGTTCGAGCAGTACTTC
-	-	TRBV4-3	TRBJ2-7	CASSQVLAYEQYF	TGCGCCAGCAGCCAAGTATTGGCCTACGAGCAGTACTTC
TRBD2	-	TRBV5-6	TRBJ2-4	CASSRRLAGGKNIQYF	TGTGCCAGCAGCCGTCGACTAGCGGGGGGCAAAAACATTCAGTACTTC
TRBD1	-	TRBV7-2	TRBJ1-4	CASSLGARGGPEKLFF	TGTGCCAGCAGCTTAGGAGCCAGGGGGGGTCCTGAAAAACTGTTTTTT
TRBD1	-	TRBV7-7	TRBJ2-1	CASSPSTGQDYNEQFF	TGTGCCAGCAGCCCCAGTACCGGACAGGACTACAATGAGCAGTTCTTC
TRBD2	-	TRBV6-2/TRBV6-3	TRBJ2-3	CASSYSGGWADTQYF	TGTGCCAGCAGTTACTCCGGGGGGTGGGCAGATACGCAGTATTTT
-	-	TRBV9	TRBJ1-1	CASSVGVGGFDTEAFF	TGTGCCAGCAGCGTAGGAGTGGGTGGTTTCGACACTGAAGCTTTCTTT
-	-	TRBV2	TRBJ1-1	CASSPENLNSAEAFF	TGTGCCAGCAGTCCCGAGAACCTGAATAGCGCTGAAGCTTTCTTT
-	-	TRBV7-3	TRBJ2-3	CASSHDGDTQYF	TGTGCCAGCAGCCACGACGGGGATACGCAGTATTTT
-	-	TRBV6-5	TRBJ2-7	CASRLRVTDPYEQYF	TGTGCCAGCAGGCTCCGGGTGACGGACCCCTACGAGCAGTACTTC
TRBD2	once	TRBV7-2	TRBJ2-1	CASSLGLAGALYNEQFF	TGTGCCAGCAGCCTCGGACTAGCGGGGGCCCTCTACAATGAGCAGTTCTTC
-	-	TRBV11-2	TRBJ2-3	CASSSGPLADTQYF	TGTGCCAGCAGCTCCGGCCCGTTGGCAGATACGCAGTATTTT
-	-	TRBV6-4	TRBJ1-2	CASSESGYGYTF	TGTGCCAGCAGTGAGTCGGGGTATGGCTACACCTTC
-	-	TRBV4-2	TRBJ2-3	CASSQMKTSDTQYF	TGTGCCAGCAGCCAAATGAAAACCTCAGATACGCAGTATTTT
TRBD2	-	TRBV19	TRBJ2-1	CASGRGGRASKNEQFF	TGTGCCAGCGGGAGGGGTGGCAGGGCTTCAAAAAATGAGCAGTTCTTC
TRBD1	-	TRBV28	TRBJ2-7	CASSIGTGGDKQYF	TGTGCCAGCAGTATCGGGACAGGGGGAGACAAGCAGTACTTC
-	-	TRBV7-2	TRBJ1-3	CASSFSLQGNTIYF	TGTGCCAGCAGCTTCTCACTGCAGGGAAACACCATATATTTT
TRBD1	-	TRBV11-3	TRBJ2-5	CASSLGKTGPETQYF	TGTGCCAGCAGCTTAGGTAAGACAGGGCCGGAGACCCAGTACTTC
TRBD1	-	TRBV11-2	TRBJ2-7	CASSLAPGQGYEQYF	TGTGCCAGCAGCTTAGCCCCGGGACAGGGCTACGAGCAGTACTTC
-	-	TRBV7-9	TRBJ1-5	CASSLGLNQPQHF	TGTGCCAGCAGCTTAGGACTGAATCAGCCCCAGCATTTT
TRBD1	-	TRBV6-2/TRBV6-3	TRBJ1-1	CASSLDRGVNTEAFF	TGTGCCAGCAGTTTGGACAGGGGAGTGAACACTGAAGCTTTCTTT
-	-	TRBV28	TRBJ2-6	CASRSFGQGLPSGANVLTF	TGTGCCAGCAGATCCTTCGGGCAGGGTCTCCCCTCTGGGGCCAACGTCCTGACTTTC
-	-	TRBV7-2	TRBJ2-2	CASSHGGVRTGELFF	TGTGCCAGCAGCCATGGCGGGGTTCGGACCGGGGAGCTGTTTTTT
TRBD2	-	TRBV6-2/TRBV6-3	TRBJ2-7	CASSFPIAGVTSYEQYF	TGTGCCAGCAGTTTCCCAATAGCGGGGGTCACCTCCTACGAGCAGTACTTC
-	-	TRBV30	TRBJ1-5	CACKGRGGDQPQHF	TGTGCCTGCAAAGGCAGAGGAGGGGATCAGCCCCAGCATTTT
-	-	TRBV13	TRBJ1-5	CASSLGVQPQHF	TGTGCCAGCAGCCTAGGGGTCCAGCCCCAGCATTTT
TRBD1	-	TRBV19	TRBJ2-2	CASRRDRETGELFF	TGTGCCAGCCGCCGGGACAGGGAGACCGGGGAGCTGTTTTTT
-	-	TRBV3-1/TRBV3-2	TRBJ1-2	CASSLRQFGYTF	TGTGCCAGCAGCCTCAGACAGTTTGGCTACACCTTC
TRBD1	-	TRBV30	TRBJ1-6	CAWGDRATGVGVSYNSPLHF	TGTGCCTGGGGAGATCGGGCGACAGGGGTTGGAGTCTCCTATAATTCACCCCTCCACTTT
-	-	TRBV28	TRBJ2-2	CASSVITNTGELFF	TGTGCCAGCAGTGTGATTACGAACACCGGGGAGCTGTTTTTT
-	-	TRBV3-1/TRBV3-2	TRBJ2-7	CASSQDPGAYEQYF	TGTGCCAGCAGCCAAGATCCTGGAGCGTACGAGCAGTACTTC
TRBD1	-	TRBV9	TRBJ2-3	CASSVVSGGRLDTQYF	TGTGCCAGCAGCGTAGTGTCAGGGGGCAGGTTAGATACGCAGTATTTT
-	-	TRBV5-4	TRBJ1-4	CASSQQFGTGLNEKLFF	TGTGCCAGCAGCCAACAATTCGGTACAGGCCTGAATGAAAAACTGTTTTTT
-	-	TRBV19	TRBJ2-3	CASSIHTGFSDTQYF	TGTGCCAGTAGTATCCACACGGGGTTTTCGGATACGCAGTATTTT
-	few	TRBV5-6	TRBJ1-4	CASSLETATNEKLFF	TGTGCCAGCAGCTTGGAAACAGCTACTAATGAAAAACTGTTTTTT
TRBD1	-	TRBV5-4	TRBJ2-2	CASSPGQGATGGELFF	TGTGCCAGCAGCCCGGGACAGGGGGCTACGGGCGGGGAGCTGTTTTTT
-	-	TRBV2	TRBJ1-3	CASSEYINSGNTIYF	TGTGCCAGCAGTGAATACATAAACTCTGGAAACACCATATATTTT
-	-	TRBV11-2	TRBJ1-6	CASSLEGGNSPLHF	TGTGCCAGCAGCTTAGAGGGTGGGAATTCACCCCTCCACTTT
-	-	TRBV5-4	TRBJ1-1	CASSLRLAWDTEAFF	TGTGCCAGCAGCTTAAGATTGGCCTGGGACACTGAAGCTTTCTTT
-	-	TRBV4-1	TRBJ1-4	CASSQSGTNEKLFF	TGCGCCAGCAGCCAATCGGGAACCAATGAAAAACTGTTTTTT